This entry lists 10 T cell receptor beta chains sequenced from one sample in a study of shared clonotypes between healthy human individuals. Using immunoSEQ multiplex PCR, the repertoire was profiled, and TCRdb retains in-frame clones only, with some absent. The sample gives more than 500,000 clones, 85% to 95% of which show up once; over 0.095% is in the top ten. The naive CD8 fraction comprised CD45RO-negative cells positively selected for CCR7 and excluded terminally differentiated effector memory CD45RA+ cells. The sample comprised naive CD8+ T cells sorted from blood. Receptors were obtained from a woman aged 25 to 39 in good health.

The V gene is TRBV2, the J gene TRBJ2-1; 12 bases fit TRBD2. The CDR3 consists of 12 residues. CDR1 is SNHLY and CDR2 is FYNNEI in the germline V gene. The V gene end was trimmed by 6 bases and the J gene end by 15 bases; junction bases not matched to a gene: 6. This CDR3 reads CASSPTSGRRFF. The CDR3, as DNA: TGTGCCAGCAGCCCAACTAGCGGGAGGCGGTTCTTC.

The chain employs TRBV28 and TRBJ2-1; D gene unclear. The V end lost 2 bases, the J end lost 3 bases, and 5 bases lay between the germline ends. The CDR3 extends over 13 amino acids. Germline assignment: CDR1 MDHEN and CDR2 SYDVKM. The CDR3 DNA reads TGTGCCAGCAGTTTAGCGGACTACAATGAGCAGTTCTTC. Its protein product is CASSLADYNEQFF.

This chain connects TRBV7-9 to TRBJ2-7; 9 bases map to TRBD2. The CDR3 spans 15 residues. Germline V CDR1 and CDR2: SEHNR, FQNEAQ (reference sequence). The junction had 7 bases not matched to a gene; V was cut back by 3 bases and J by 4 bases. The CDR3 DNA is TGTGCCAGCAGCTTCGGGACTAGCCGATCTTACGAGCAGTACTTC. This codes for CASSFGTSRSYEQYF.

This clone appeared once. This rearrangement joins TRBV5-4 to TRBJ1-2; D remains ambiguous. V was pared by 0 bases and J by 5 bases, with 17 bases between. From germline, CDR1 is SGHNT and CDR2 YYREEE (reference sequence). The CDR3 extends over 16 amino acids. The CDR3 loop is CASSLGSRLTRYGYTF. CDR3 coding DNA: TGTGCCAGCAGCTTGGGGTCGCGGCTTACGCGATATGGCTACACCTTC. Combining the CDR3 with reference TRBV5-4 and TRBJ1-2 gives the whole variable domain ETGVTQSPTHLIKTRGQQVTLRCSSQSGHNTVSWYQQALGQGPQFIFQYYREEENGRGNFPPRFSGLQFPNYSSELNVNALELDDSALYLCASSLGSRLTRYGYTFGSGTRLTVV.

This sequence joins TRBV28 and TRBJ2-7; 7 bases fit TRBD1. Germline CDR1 reads MDHEN; CDR2 reads SYDVKM. With 5 bases clipped from V and 2 bases from J, the junction kept 6 bases outside the gene matches. This CDR3 contains 14 residues. DNA of the CDR3: TGTGCCAGCAGTCCGCGAGACAGGGCCTACGAGCAGTACTTC. The encoded protein is CASSPRDRAYEQYF.

Of note for this clone: Other DNA sequences in the same sample also yield this CDR3. This chain joins TRBV11-2 and TRBJ2-7; the D gene is possibly TRBD2 (6 bases). Germline lookup yields CDR1 SGHAT and CDR2 FQNNGV. V was pared by 1 base and J by 4 bases, with 8 bases between. This CDR3 region has 13 residues. DNA of the CDR3: TGTGCCAGCAGCTTAGTTGCGGGGTACGAGCAGTACTTC. Translating it yields CASSLVAGYEQYF.

This chain joins TRBV4-1 and TRBJ2-1; D call uncertain. Germline V gene sequence: CDR1 MGHRA, CDR2 YSYEKL. The CDR3 is 11 amino acids. Trimming left V 2 bases short and J 10 bases short, with 6 bases between. The CDR3 loop reads CASSQSKEQFF. The CDR3 DNA follows: TGCGCCAGCAGCCAATCAAAGGAGCAGTTCTTC.

J is TRBJ2-5 and V is TRBV27, with a possible D match to TRBD2 (5 bases). TRBJ2-7 matches the DNA end more closely, so the J call is doubtful. This CDR3 spans 14 amino acids. Germline lookup yields CDR1 MNHEY and CDR2 SMNVEV (reference sequence). The CDR3 spells CASSSGRRAYEQYF. CDR3 sequence (DNA): TGTGCCAGCAGCTCCGGACGGCGGGCCTACGAGCAGTACTTC.

This chain connects TRBV5-8 to TRBJ1-1; D not resolved. Germline V gene sequence: CDR1 SGHTS, CDR2 YDEGEE. This CDR3 region has 13 residues. Trimming took 4 bases from V and 5 from J, leaving 12 bases between them. The CDR3 sequence: CASSPLLGTEAFF. CDR3 sequence (DNA): TGTGCCAGCAGCCCCCTCTTGGGGACTGAAGCTTTCTTT.

The chain has TRBV19 and TRBJ2-7, with TRBD1 matching over 8 bases. The V segment lost 5 bases and the J segment 6 bases; nucleotides outside the gene matches: 9. CDR3 length equals 14 residues. The germline V gene encodes CDR1 LNHDA and CDR2 SQIVND (reference sequence). The CDR3 sequence is CASSSLDRVAEQYF. CDR3 coding DNA: TGTGCCAGTAGTTCCTTGGACAGGGTGGCCGAGCAGTACTTC.